Listed below are T cell receptor beta chains from one sample, sequenced in a study of identical twins. TCRdb independently ran MiXCR on the 5' RACE reads; one entry per CDR3 protein. The table shows some 96,000 distinct CDR3 sequences, with just under 6% occurring only once. The sequenced sample consisted of memory T cells sorted from blood. The receptor set was obtained from a woman aged 45-59 years in good health. The CDR3 runs from the conserved cysteine through the conserved F or W. A D gene is named only where the DNA matches it firmly. Clone size is stated in some rows and not others, as once, few, many or a class when expanded.

.	TRBJ2-5	many	TRBV29-1	CSVSEETQYF	TGCAGCGTATCAGAGGAGACCCAGTACTTC
.	TRBJ2-3	many	TRBV24-1	CATSAPGEGPTDTQYF	TGTGCCACCAGTGCCCCGGGAGAGGGGCCCACAGATACGCAGTATTTT
TRBD2	TRBJ2-7	.	TRBV7-2	CASSSRTRSSGPSQTYEQYF	TGTGCCAGCAGCTCCCGGACCCGTTCTAGCGGGCCATCCCAGACCTACGAGCAGTACTTC
TRBD2	TRBJ2-1	many	TRBV6-6	CASRLAGGSSYNEQFF	TGTGCCAGCAGACTAGCGGGAGGGAGCTCCTACAATGAGCAGTTCTTC
TRBD1	TRBJ2-5	few	TRBV6-2/TRBV6-3	CASSGQGEQETQYF	TGTGCCAGCAGTGGACAGGGGGAGCAAGAGACCCAGTACTTC
TRBD2	TRBJ2-5	medium-sized	TRBV4-1	CASSRGGVETQYF	TGCGCCAGCAGCCGGGGAGGGGTTGAGACCCAGTACTTC
.	TRBJ2-7	.	TRBV20-1	CSARDGTSPYEQYF	TGCAGTGCTAGAGATGGGACCTCCCCCTACGAGCAGTACTTC
.	TRBJ2-1	many	TRBV6-2/TRBV6-3	CASSPYDVGSPYNEQFF	TGTGCCAGCAGCCCCTACGATGTGGGGTCACCCTACAATGAGCAGTTCTTC
TRBD1	TRBJ2-7	many	TRBV5-1	CASSLVTGTVIEQYF	TGCGCCAGCAGCTTGGTCACCGGGACAGTCATCGAGCAGTACTTC
.	TRBJ1-4	.	TRBV15	CATSRDREKLFF	TGTGCCACCAGCAGAGATCGAGAAAAACTGTTTTTT
.	TRBJ2-2	many	TRBV3-1	CASSQGVPGTGELFF	TGTGCCAGCAGCCAAGGGGTGCCAGGCACCGGGGAGCTGTTTTTT
TRBD2	TRBJ2-3	many	TRBV7-3	CASSQTSGRDADTQYF	TGTGCCAGCAGCCAGACTAGCGGGAGGGATGCAGATACGCAGTATTTT
.	TRBJ2-4	many	TRBV5-1	CASSPEPNPAKNIQYF	TGCGCCAGCAGCCCCGAACCGAACCCAGCCAAAAACATTCAGTACTTC
TRBD1	TRBJ2-6	many	TRBV5-1	CASSVQGTSSGANVLTF	TGCGCCAGCAGCGTACAGGGGACGAGCTCTGGGGCCAACGTCCTGACTTTC
.	TRBJ1-1	many	TRBV6-5	CASRDQGSTEAFF	TGTGCCAGCAGAGACCAGGGAAGCACTGAAGCTTTCTTT
.	TRBJ1-2	many	TRBV27	CASSFLAVGNYGYTF	TGTGCCAGCAGTTTCCTCGCGGTGGGAAACTATGGCTACACCTTC
.	TRBJ1-1	few	TRBV11-2	CASSLDRGEAFF	TGTGCCAGCAGCTTAGATCGTGGTGAAGCTTTCTTT
TRBD1	TRBJ2-2	.	TRBV24-1	CATSDRTGRNGELFF	TGTGCCACCAGTGACCGGACAGGGCGTAACGGGGAGCTGTTTTTT
.	TRBJ2-7	many	TRBV12-3/TRBV12-4	CASSKIPERYEQYF	TGTGCCAGCAGCAAGATACCCGAGCGGTACGAGCAGTACTTC
TRBD1	TRBJ1-4	many	TRBV20-1	CSARAETGYGEKLFF	TGCAGTGCTAGAGCGGAGACAGGGTACGGTGAAAAACTGTTTTTT
.	TRBJ2-3	many	TRBV3-1	CASSQSPDTQYF	TGTGCCAGCAGCCAAAGTCCAGATACGCAGTATTTT
TRBD1	TRBJ1-1	many	TRBV10-3	CAISDGQGTNTEAFF	TGTGCCATCAGCGACGGACAGGGAACGAACACTGAAGCTTTCTTT
TRBD1	TRBJ1-5	many	TRBV29-1	CSAATGSVNQPQHF	TGCAGCGCCGCGACAGGGAGCGTGAATCAGCCCCAGCATTTT
.	TRBJ2-7	few	TRBV7-8	CASSSLDPPAGTSFYEQYF	TGTGCCAGCAGCAGCTTAGACCCCCCGGCCGGGACATCGTTCTACGAGCAGTACTTC
.	TRBJ2-2	many	TRBV9	CASSALQQVTGELFF	TGTGCCAGCAGCGCACTCCAACAGGTCACCGGGGAGCTGTTTTTT
.	TRBJ2-7	.	TRBV7-8	CASTALGWAYEQYF	TGTGCCAGCACCGCACTGGGCTGGGCCTACGAGCAGTACTTC
.	TRBJ2-3	many	TRBV3-1	CASSSRLDTQYF	TGTGCCAGCAGCTCACGTTTAGATACGCAGTATTTT
.	TRBJ1-1	many	TRBV3-1	CASSVYRNTEAFF	TGTGCCAGCAGCGTTTACAGGAACACTGAAGCTTTCTTT
.	TRBJ2-5	many	TRBV6-1	CASSEGPGAQETQYF	TGTGCCAGCAGTGAAGGACCGGGCGCTCAAGAGACCCAGTACTTC
TRBD1	TRBJ1-1	many	TRBV18	CASSPPGQPLNAFF	TGTGCCAGCTCACCACCGGGACAGCCGTTGAACGCTTTCTTT
TRBD2	TRBJ2-2	many	TRBV11-2	CASSLGPGGPGELFF	TGTGCCAGCAGCTTAGGACCGGGAGGGCCTGGGGAGCTGTTTTTT
TRBD1	TRBJ1-6	few	TRBV5-4	CASSLGVGDRGNSPLHF	TGTGCCAGCAGCTTGGGAGTTGGGGACAGGGGTAATTCACCCCTCCACTTT
TRBD1	TRBJ2-7	many	TRBV7-2	CASSPGTGRGGEQYF	TGTGCCAGCAGCCCCGGGACAGGACGGGGTGGCGAGCAGTACTTC
TRBD2	TRBJ2-2	many	TRBV6-5	CASSYRSSGHRELFF	TGTGCCAGCAGTTACAGGTCTAGCGGACACCGGGAGCTGTTTTTT
.	TRBJ1-1	.	TRBV10-2	CASRDPLGEAFF	TGCGCCAGCAGGGACCCATTAGGTGAAGCTTTCTTT
TRBD1	TRBJ2-6	few	TRBV27	CASKPDRVGSGANVLTF	TGTGCCAGCAAACCAGACAGGGTCGGCTCTGGGGCCAACGTCCTGACTTTC
.	TRBJ1-5	many	TRBV10-3	CATVQGLSNQPQHF	TGTGCCACCGTACAGGGCCTTAGCAATCAGCCCCAGCATTTT
.	TRBJ2-2	few	TRBV5-1	CASSLDEGPSRGELFF	TGCGCCAGCAGCTTGGACGAGGGACCCTCGAGGGGGGAGCTGTTTTTT
TRBD2	TRBJ2-5	many	TRBV29-1	CSAEGLAGGETQYF	TGCAGCGCCGAGGGACTAGCGGGAGGGGAGACCCAGTACTTC
TRBD1	TRBJ2-5	few	TRBV6-4	CASSETGIETQYF	TGTGCCAGCAGCGAGACAGGGATAGAGACCCAGTACTTC
.	TRBJ1-2	few	TRBV24-1	CATSDGPSSRNLGYTF	TGTGCCACCAGTGATGGTCCGTCCAGCAGAAATCTGGGCTACACCTTC
TRBD1	TRBJ1-2	many	TRBV12-3/TRBV12-4	CASRATGGEVNYGYTF	TGTGCCAGCAGAGCGACAGGGGGCGAAGTGAACTATGGCTACACCTTC
.	TRBJ1-5	.	TRBV7-8	CASRPPGPNQPQHF	TGTGCCAGCAGGCCCCCGGGGCCCAATCAGCCCCAGCATTTT
.	TRBJ2-5	many	TRBV5-1	CASSPGRRLGEETQYF	TGCGCCAGCAGCCCCGGACGGCGGTTAGGGGAAGAGACCCAGTACTTC
.	TRBJ2-3	many	TRBV7-8	CASSFGADTQYF	TGTGCCAGCAGCTTCGGGGCAGATACGCAGTATTTT
.	TRBJ2-5	many	TRBV4-1	CASSQEKGRGIDQETQYF	TGCGCCAGCAGCCAAGAAAAGGGGCGGGGAATTGACCAAGAGACCCAGTACTTC
.	TRBJ1-5	many	TRBV21-1	CASPGKGDQPQHF	TGTGCCAGCCCAGGGAAAGGGGATCAGCCCCAGCATTTT
TRBD1	TRBJ2-2	many	TRBV5-1	CASSLRTGSGELFF	TGCGCCAGCAGCTTGAGGACAGGGTCCGGGGAGCTGTTTTTT
.	TRBJ1-1	few	TRBV7-9	CASSLRGEMNTEAFF	TGTGCCAGCAGCTTACGTGGGGAGATGAACACTGAAGCTTTCTTT
.	TRBJ1-1	many	TRBV30	CAWSSWGGMNTEAFF	TGTGCCTGGAGTTCCTGGGGTGGCATGAACACTGAAGCTTTCTTT
.	TRBJ1-5	many	TRBV30	CAWSAGTVNQPQHF	TGTGCCTGGAGTGCAGGTACGGTCAATCAGCCCCAGCATTTT
TRBD2	TRBJ2-7	few	TRBV27	CASKFGPSGTWEQYF	TGTGCCAGTAAGTTTGGGCCTAGCGGGACTTGGGAGCAGTACTTC
TRBD2	TRBJ2-1	.	TRBV10-3	CATRSGGSSYNEQFF	TGTGCCACTCGAAGCGGGGGGAGCTCCTACAATGAGCAGTTCTTC
TRBD1	TRBJ1-1	many	TRBV11-2	CASSSRQGFGAFF	TGTGCCAGCAGCTCGCGACAGGGTTTCGGAGCTTTCTTT
.	TRBJ1-2	many	TRBV24-1	CATSATTGQNYGYTF	TGTGCCACCAGTGCCACGACAGGTCAGAACTATGGCTACACCTTC
.	TRBJ2-5	many	TRBV11-3	CASRDQETQYF	TGTGCCAGCCGGGACCAAGAGACCCAGTACTTC
.	TRBJ1-3	many	TRBV7-6	CASSSRPGKQGNTIYF	TGTGCCAGCAGCTCGCGTCCCGGGAAACAAGGAAACACCATATATTTT
TRBD2	TRBJ2-5	many	TRBV20-1	CSASYLAGSETQYF	TGCAGTGCTTCGTATCTAGCGGGAAGTGAGACCCAGTACTTC
.	TRBJ1-1	.	TRBV5-4	CASSLGDLMNTEAFF	TGTGCCAGCAGCTTAGGGGACCTCATGAACACTGAAGCTTTCTTT
.	TRBJ2-3	many	TRBV20-1	CSVALSSTDTQYF	TGCAGTGTGGCCCTTTCTAGCACAGATACGCAGTATTTT